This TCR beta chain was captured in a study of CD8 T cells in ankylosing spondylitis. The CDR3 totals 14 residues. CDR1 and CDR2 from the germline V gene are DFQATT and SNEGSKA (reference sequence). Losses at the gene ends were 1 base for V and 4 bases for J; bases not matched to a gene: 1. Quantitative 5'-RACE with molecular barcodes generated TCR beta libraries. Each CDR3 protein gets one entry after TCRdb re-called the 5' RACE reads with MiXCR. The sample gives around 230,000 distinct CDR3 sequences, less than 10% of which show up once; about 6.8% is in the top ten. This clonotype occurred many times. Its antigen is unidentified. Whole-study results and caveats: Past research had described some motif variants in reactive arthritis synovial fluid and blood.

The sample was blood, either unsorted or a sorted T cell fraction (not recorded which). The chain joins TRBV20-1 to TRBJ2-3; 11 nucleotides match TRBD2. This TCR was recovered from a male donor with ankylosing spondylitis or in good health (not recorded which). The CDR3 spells CSARVLAGADTQYF. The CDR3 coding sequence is TGCAGTGCTAGAGTACTAGCGGGGGCAGATACGCAGTATTTT.